Here is one TCR beta chain with its context. This clone was seen just once. What antigen it recognizes has not been identified. The input lacks base qualities; no much larger clone sits a single base away. This record comes from a study of blood T cell repertoires in COVID-19 (TCRdb year 2020). Background on the whole study: Samples from collaborators originated in the United States, Italy and Spain and spanned both the acute and convalescent phases of COVID-19. The material from the prospective study consisted of cDNA or gDNA derived from T cells, B-cell-depleted T cells, or PBMCs. Deeply sampled blood TCRbeta repertoires from subjects exposed to, actively infected with, or recovered from COVID-19 were included in the dataset. The repertoires were made available in a free public database intended to serve as a resource for research on the immune response to SARS-CoV-2. Samples came from the ongoing ImmuneRACE study (first 160 participants) plus 1,254 subjects from 6 global collaborators. The sample metadata nearly always contained a de-identified subject ID, COVID-19 status, age in years and sex. Where available, HLA class I and class II types were obtained from metadata supplied by the sample provider rather than from assay-based typing. General findings and caveats noted by the study authors: Clinical and demographic metadata were provided uncurated, with the amount varying by source and participant.

Collaborating institutions collected whole blood in K2EDTA tubes following their own protocols. Collaborator samples were shipped for TCRbeta analysis as frozen whole blood, isolated PBMCs, or DNA extracted from either sample type. TCRbeta CDR3 regions were amplified from genomic DNA by means of the immunoSEQ Assay, a bias-controlled multiplex PCR. In the authors' own workflow: The number of nucleated cells in each sample was estimated from the amplification of reference gene primers within the assay. Sequence reads were collapsed and filtered to measure the absolute abundance of every unique TCRbeta CDR3 rearrangement. Productive Simpson clonality was computed per sample as the square root of Simpson's diversity index over productive rearrangements. Here the immuneACCESS table is served through TCRdb, limited to in-frame sequences with V and J called. Missing clones are a known gap in these copies; in checked studies unresolved V genes cover under half, and the rest lacks a known reason. V, J and clone size were drawn from that table, and D and trimming were deduced from the DNA. The sample yields some 56,000 clones; 86% were counted once. The top ten constitute approximately 25% of the sample.

The clonotype comes from a woman of 80 years or more with acute or convalescent COVID-19. Sequencing was done on a sample of peripheral blood.

The CDR3 region: CASSPLAGVHNEQFF. In nucleotides, the sequence is TGTGCCAGCAGCCCATTAGCGGGAGTCCACAATGAGCAGTTCTTC. Recombination connected TRBV9 to TRBJ2-1; 9 middle bases align to TRBD2. Spanning cysteine to phenylalanine, the CDR3 consists of 15 amino acids. Of all the DNA, just the CDR3 is kept, 45 bases in frame from base 1. V trim: 4 bases; J trim: 5 bases; unmatched bases: 7. Based on the germline V gene, the CDR1 and CDR2 sequences are SGDLS and YYNGEE.